This TCR beta chain originates from a study of blood T cells in healthy people across ages. In its sample, this clonotype was seen many times. Primed by a sample-barcoded 5' primer and a J-beta primer mix, a second PCR proceeded for 7 to 11 cycles. TCRdb redid the calling of the 5' RACE reads with MiXCR, one entry per CDR3 protein. Of about 840,000 distinct CDR3 sequences in the sample, approximately 32% were seen once. Caucasian, healthy and from Russia, the donors were aged between about 6 and 90. Donors each provided 8 to 10 milliliters of peripheral blood. These data are also associated with another study on T cells of mothers and their children. That paper adds: Sample barcodes and 2-4 random nucleotides were added by the M1S primer of the second PCR. Slightly higher but non-significant overlap marked related mother-child pairs versus unrelated pairs.

The receptor was isolated from a woman aged 40 to 50 in good health. The sequencing input was blood.

The CDR3 loop reads CASSLRTGELFF. In DNA form, the CDR3 reads TGTGCCAGCAGCTTAAGAACCGGGGAGCTGTTTTTT. The chain couples TRBV7-2 to TRBJ2-2; no definite D call. From germline, CDR1 is SGHTA and CDR2 FQGNSA. The CDR3 sequence is 12 residues long. Trimming pared 2 bases from V and 5 bases from J, leaving 3 bases between.